This is a list of T cell receptor beta chains from one sample in a study of OX40 agonist ivuxolimab in advanced cancers. Only in-frame clones appear in the TCRdb table, and some are missing; sequencing was by immunoSEQ multiplex PCR. The sample has about 58,000 clones, roughly 87% seen once; the top ten hold 10% to 15%. The material was CD4+ or CD8+ T cells sorted from blood, obtained in a trial of the OX40 agonist ivuxolimab. The receptor set was obtained from an adult with an advanced solid tumor such as melanoma, head and neck, liver or kidney cancer. Both conserved end residues are part of each CDR3. The D gene is left open where the match is weak. Size tells how often a clone was seen (once, few, many) or the class of an expanded clone, and some rows leave it out.

clone size,CDR3 length,J gene,D gene,V gene,CDR3 DNA,CDR3 protein
NA,15,TRBJ1-4,NA,TRBV27,TGTGCCAGCAGAATAACAGGGTTCGGAGATGAAAAACTGTTTTTT,CASRITGFGDEKLFF
NA,13,TRBJ2-1,NA,TRBV6-5,TGTGCCAGCTCCCTTACTAGTCGCAATGAGCAGTTCTTC,CASSLTSRNEQFF
NA,17,TRBJ2-3,NA,TRBV27,TGTGCCAGCAGTTTATTGGCGGGAACTAATAGAGAAGATACGCAGTATTTT,CASSLLAGTNREDTQYF
NA,15,TRBJ2-5,TRBD1,TRBV29-1,TGCAGCGCAGTGCCCCGGGACAGGGTTTTGGAGACCCAGTACTTC,CSAVPRDRVLETQYF
NA,13,TRBJ2-3,NA,TRBV18,TGTGCCAGCTCACGCGTAGAGACAGATACGCAGTATTTT,CASSRVETDTQYF
NA,13,TRBJ1-2,TRBD1,TRBV7-9,TGTGCCAGCAGCTTAGGGACAGGGCATGGCTACACCTTC,CASSLGTGHGYTF
once,16,TRBJ2-1,TRBD1,TRBV6-1,TGTGCCAGCAGTGAAGGGCTGGGACAGAGATACAATGAGCAGTTCTTC,CASSEGLGQRYNEQFF
NA,15,TRBJ1-5,NA,TRBV5-8,TGTGCCAGCAGCCCATATAGACAGCACAATCAGCCCCAGCATTTT,CASSPYRQHNQPQHF
NA,17,TRBJ1-1,NA,TRBV21-1,TGTGCCAGCAGCAAAGCGGGTAGGGGGACAGCGAACACTGAAGCTTTCTTT,CASSKAGRGTANTEAFF
NA,14,TRBJ2-1,TRBD2,TRBV29-1,TGCAGCGTGGGGAGCGGGAGCTCCTACAATGAGCAGTTCTTC,CSVGSGSSYNEQFF
NA,17,TRBJ2-7,TRBD2,TRBV28,TGTGCCAGCAATCCCCCACTCCGGGGTGGGACTACCTACGAGCAGTACTTC,CASNPPLRGGTTYEQYF
NA,12,TRBJ2-7,NA,TRBV29-1,TGCAGCTACCGGGACCGCCGTCTTGAGCAGTACTTC,CSYRDRRLEQYF
NA,12,TRBJ1-6,NA,TRBV2,TGTGCCAGAGGGGGTGCCTATTCACCCCTCCACTTT,CARGGAYSPLHF
NA,16,TRBJ2-1,TRBD2,TRBV19,TGTGCCAGTAAGTCACTAGCGACTAGCTCCTACAATGAGCAGTTCTTC,CASKSLATSSYNEQFF
NA,14,TRBJ2-3,TRBD2,TRBV10-3,TGTGCCATCACTGAGCGGGAGGGCCAGGGTACGCAGTATTTT,CAITEREGQGTQYF
NA,14,TRBJ1-2,TRBD1,TRBV5-6,TGTGCCAGCAGCTTGGGGGACAGTGGGGGTGGCTACACCTTC,CASSLGDSGGGYTF
NA,14,TRBJ2-5,NA,TRBV6-5,TGTGCCAGCAGTCTTCGTGGGGGTGGGGAGACCCAGTACTTC,CASSLRGGGETQYF